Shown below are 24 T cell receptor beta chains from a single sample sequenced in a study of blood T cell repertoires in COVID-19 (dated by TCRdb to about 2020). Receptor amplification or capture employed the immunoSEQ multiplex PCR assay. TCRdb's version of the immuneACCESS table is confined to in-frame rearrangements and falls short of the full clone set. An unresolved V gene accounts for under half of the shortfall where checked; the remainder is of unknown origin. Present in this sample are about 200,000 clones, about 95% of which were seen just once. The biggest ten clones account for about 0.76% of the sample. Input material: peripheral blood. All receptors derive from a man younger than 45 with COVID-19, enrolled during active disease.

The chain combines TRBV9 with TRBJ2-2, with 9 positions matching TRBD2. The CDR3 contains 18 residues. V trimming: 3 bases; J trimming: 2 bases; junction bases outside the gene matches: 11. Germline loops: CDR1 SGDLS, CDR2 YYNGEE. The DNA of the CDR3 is TGTGCCAGCAGCGCCAACGTGGTAGCGGGGGTTAACACCGGGGAGCTGTTTTTT. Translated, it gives CASSANVVAGVNTGELFF. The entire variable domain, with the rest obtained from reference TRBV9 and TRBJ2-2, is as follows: DSGVTQTPKHLITATGQRVTLRCSPRSGDLSVYWYQQSLDQGLQFLIQYYNGEERAKGNILERFSAQQFPDLHSELNLSSLELGDSALYFCASSANVVAGVNTGELFFGEGSRLTVL.

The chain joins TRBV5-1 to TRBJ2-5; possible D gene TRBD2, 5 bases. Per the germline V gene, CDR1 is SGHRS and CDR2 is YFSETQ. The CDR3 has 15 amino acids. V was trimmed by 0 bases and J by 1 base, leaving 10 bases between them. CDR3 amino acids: CASSLVRGFQETQYF. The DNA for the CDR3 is TGCGCCAGCAGCTTGGTCAGAGGGTTCCAAGAGACCCAGTACTTC. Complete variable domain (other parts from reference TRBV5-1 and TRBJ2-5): KAGVTQTPRYLIKTRGQQVTLSCSPISGHRSVSWYQQTPGQGLQFLFEYFSETQRNKGNFPGRFSGRQFSNSRSEMNVSTLELGDSALYLCASSLVRGFQETQYFGPGTRLLVL.

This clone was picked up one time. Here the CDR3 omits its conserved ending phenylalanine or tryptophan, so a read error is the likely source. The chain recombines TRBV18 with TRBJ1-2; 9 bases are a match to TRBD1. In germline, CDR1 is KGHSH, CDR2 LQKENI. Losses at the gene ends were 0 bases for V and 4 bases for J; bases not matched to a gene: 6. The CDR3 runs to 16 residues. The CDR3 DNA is TGTGCCAGCTCACCACCAGGGGCGGACAGGGGCTATGGCTACACCCTC. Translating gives CASSPPGADRGYGYTL.

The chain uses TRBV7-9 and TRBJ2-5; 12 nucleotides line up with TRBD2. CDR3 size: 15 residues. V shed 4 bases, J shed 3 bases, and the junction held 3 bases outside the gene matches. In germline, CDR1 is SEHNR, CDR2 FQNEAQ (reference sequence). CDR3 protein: CASSSSGGDKETQYF. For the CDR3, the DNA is TGTGCCAGCAGCTCTAGCGGGGGGGATAAAGAGACCCAGTACTTC.

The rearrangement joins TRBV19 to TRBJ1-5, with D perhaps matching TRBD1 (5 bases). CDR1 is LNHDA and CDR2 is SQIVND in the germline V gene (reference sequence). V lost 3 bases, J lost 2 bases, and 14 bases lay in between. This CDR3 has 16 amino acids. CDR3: CASSMKGLLGNQPQHF. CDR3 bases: TGTGCCAGTAGTATGAAGGGGCTGTTGGGCAATCAGCCCCAGCATTTT. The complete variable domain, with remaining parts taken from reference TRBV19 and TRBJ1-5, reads DGGITQSPKYLFRKEGQNVTLSCEQNLNHDAMYWYRQDPGQGLRLIYYSQIVNDFQKGDIAEGYSVSREKKESFPLTVTSAQKNPTAFYLCASSMKGLLGNQPQHFGDGTRLSIL.

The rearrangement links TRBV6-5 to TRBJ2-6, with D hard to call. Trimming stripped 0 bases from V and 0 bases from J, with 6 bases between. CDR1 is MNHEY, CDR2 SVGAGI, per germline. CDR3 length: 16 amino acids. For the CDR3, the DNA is TGTGCCAGCAGTTACTCATCGGTCTCTGGGGCCAACGTCCTGACTTTC. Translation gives CASSYSSVSGANVLTF.

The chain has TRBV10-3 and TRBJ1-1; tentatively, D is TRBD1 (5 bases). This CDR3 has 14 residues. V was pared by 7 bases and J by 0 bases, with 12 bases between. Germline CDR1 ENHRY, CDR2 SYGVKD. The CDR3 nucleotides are TGTGCCATCACCGACGACAGATTGAACACTGAAGCTTTCTTT. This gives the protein CAITDDRLNTEAFF.

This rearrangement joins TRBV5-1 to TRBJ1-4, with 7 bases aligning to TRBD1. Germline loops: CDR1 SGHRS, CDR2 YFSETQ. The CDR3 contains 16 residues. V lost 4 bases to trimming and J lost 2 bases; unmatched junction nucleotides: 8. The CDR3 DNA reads TGCGCCAGCAGCCCGGGACAGCTTAGTACTAATGAAAAACTGTTTTTT. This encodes CASSPGQLSTNEKLFF.

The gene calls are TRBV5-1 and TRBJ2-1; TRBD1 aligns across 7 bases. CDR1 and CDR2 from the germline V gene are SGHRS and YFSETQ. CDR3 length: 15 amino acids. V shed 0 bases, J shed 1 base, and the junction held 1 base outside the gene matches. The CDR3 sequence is CASSLAQGSYNEQFF. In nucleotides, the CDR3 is TGCGCCAGCAGCTTGGCACAGGGGTCCTACAATGAGCAGTTCTTC.

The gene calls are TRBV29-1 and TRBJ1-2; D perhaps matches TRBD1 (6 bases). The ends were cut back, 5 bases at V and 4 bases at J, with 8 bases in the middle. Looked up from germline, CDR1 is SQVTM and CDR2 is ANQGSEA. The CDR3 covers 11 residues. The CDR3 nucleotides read TGCAGCGTTACAGGGATCTATGGCTACACCTTC. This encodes CSVTGIYGYTF.

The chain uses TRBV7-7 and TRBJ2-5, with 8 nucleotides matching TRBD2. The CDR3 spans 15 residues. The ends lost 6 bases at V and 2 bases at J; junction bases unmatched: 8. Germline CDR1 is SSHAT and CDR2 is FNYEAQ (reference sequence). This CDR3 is CASSLSGDSQETQYF. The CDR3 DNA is TGTGCCAGCAGTCTTAGCGGGGACTCTCAAGAGACCCAGTACTTC.

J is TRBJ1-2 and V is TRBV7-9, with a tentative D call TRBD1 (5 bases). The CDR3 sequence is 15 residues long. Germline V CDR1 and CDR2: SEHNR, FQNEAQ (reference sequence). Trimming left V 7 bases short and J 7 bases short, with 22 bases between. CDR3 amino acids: CASTARWGGDGGYTF. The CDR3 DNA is TGTGCCAGCACCGCCCGATGGGGGGGAGATGGTGGCTACACCTTC.

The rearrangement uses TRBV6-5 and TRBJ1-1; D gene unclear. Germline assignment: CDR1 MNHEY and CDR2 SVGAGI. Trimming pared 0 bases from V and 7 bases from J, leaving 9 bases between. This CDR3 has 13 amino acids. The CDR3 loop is CASSYSRGSEAFF. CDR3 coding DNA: TGTGCCAGCAGTTACTCGAGAGGGAGTGAAGCTTTCTTT.

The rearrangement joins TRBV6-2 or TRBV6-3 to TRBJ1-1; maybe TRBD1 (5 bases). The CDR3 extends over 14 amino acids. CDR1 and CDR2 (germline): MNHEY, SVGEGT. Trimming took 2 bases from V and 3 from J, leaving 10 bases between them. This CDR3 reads CASSYRGRDTEAFF. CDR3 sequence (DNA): TGTGCCAGCAGTTACAGGGGTAGGGACACTGAAGCTTTCTTT.

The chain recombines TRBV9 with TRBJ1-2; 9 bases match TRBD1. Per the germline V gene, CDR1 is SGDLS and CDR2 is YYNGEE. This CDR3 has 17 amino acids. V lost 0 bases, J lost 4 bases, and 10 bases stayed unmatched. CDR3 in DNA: TGTGCCAGCAGCGTAGGGTCGTCGACAGGGGGAGGCTATGGCTACACCTTC. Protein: CASSVGSSTGGGYGYTF.

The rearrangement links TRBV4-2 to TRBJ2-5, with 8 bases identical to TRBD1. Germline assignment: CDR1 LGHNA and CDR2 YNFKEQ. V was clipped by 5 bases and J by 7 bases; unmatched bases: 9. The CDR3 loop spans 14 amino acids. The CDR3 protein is CASSAGQGGVTQYF. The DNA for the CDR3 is TGTGCCAGCAGCGCCGGACAGGGCGGAGTGACCCAGTACTTC.

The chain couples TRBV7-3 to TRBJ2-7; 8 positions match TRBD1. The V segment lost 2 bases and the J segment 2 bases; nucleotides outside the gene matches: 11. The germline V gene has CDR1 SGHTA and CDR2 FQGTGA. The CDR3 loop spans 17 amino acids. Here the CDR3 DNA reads TGTGCCAGCAGCTTACCCCCGAGACAGGGGATCCCCTACGAGCAGTACTTC. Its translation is CASSLPPRQGIPYEQYF.

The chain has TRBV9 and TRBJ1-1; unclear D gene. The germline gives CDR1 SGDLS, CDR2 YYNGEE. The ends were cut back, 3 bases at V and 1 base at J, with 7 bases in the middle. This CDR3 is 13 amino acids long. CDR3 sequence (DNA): TGTGCCAGCAGCGACGGGAAGAACACTGAAGCTTTCTTT. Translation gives CASSDGKNTEAFF.

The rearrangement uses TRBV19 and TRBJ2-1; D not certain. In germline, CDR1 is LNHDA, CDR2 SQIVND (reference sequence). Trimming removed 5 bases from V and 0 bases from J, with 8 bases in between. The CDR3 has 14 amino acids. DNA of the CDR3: TGTGCCAGTAGTGCCGAAGCCTCCTACAATGAGCAGTTCTTC. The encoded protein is CASSAEASYNEQFF.

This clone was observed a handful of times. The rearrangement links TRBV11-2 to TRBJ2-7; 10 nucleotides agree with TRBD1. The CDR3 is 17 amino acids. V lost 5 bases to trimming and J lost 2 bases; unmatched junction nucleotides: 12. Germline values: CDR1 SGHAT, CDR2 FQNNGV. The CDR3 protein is CASSPIPGQGYAYEQYF. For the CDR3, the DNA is TGTGCCAGCAGCCCGATTCCGGGACAGGGGTACGCCTACGAGCAGTACTTC.

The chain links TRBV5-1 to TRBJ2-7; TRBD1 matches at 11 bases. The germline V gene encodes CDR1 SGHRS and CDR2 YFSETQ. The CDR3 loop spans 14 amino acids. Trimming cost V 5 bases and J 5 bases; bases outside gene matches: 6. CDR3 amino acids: CASRSGQGVNEQYF. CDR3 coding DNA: TGCGCCAGCAGATCGGGACAGGGGGTCAACGAGCAGTACTTC. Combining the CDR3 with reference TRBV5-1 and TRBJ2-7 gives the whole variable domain KAGVTQTPRYLIKTRGQQVTLSCSPISGHRSVSWYQQTPGQGLQFLFEYFSETQRNKGNFPGRFSGRQFSNSRSEMNVSTLELGDSALYLCASRSGQGVNEQYFGPGTRLTVT.

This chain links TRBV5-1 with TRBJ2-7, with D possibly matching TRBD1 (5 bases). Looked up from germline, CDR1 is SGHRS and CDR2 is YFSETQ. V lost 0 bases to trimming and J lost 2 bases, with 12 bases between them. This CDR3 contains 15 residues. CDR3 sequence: CASSLGSGITYEQYF. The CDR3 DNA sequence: TGCGCCAGCAGCTTGGGGTCAGGGATTACCTACGAGCAGTACTTC.

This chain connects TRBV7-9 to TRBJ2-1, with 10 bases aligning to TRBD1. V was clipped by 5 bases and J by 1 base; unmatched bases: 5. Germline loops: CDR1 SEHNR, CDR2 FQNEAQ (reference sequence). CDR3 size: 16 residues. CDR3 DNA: TGTGCCAGCAGCGCGACAGGGGGCAAATCCTACAATGAGCAGTTCTTC. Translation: CASSATGGKSYNEQFF.

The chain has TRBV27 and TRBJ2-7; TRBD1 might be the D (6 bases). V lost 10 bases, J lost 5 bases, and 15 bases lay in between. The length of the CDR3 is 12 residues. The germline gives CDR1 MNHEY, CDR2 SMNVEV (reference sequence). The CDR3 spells CAIKDGDNEQYF. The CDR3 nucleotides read TGTGCCATCAAGGACGGGGACAACGAGCAGTACTTC.